The TCR beta chain described here comes from a study of control samples from healthy donors and cancer patients. Assay: immunoSEQ multiplex PCR; the TCRdb copy retains only in-frame clones and omits some. The sample has around 130,000 clones; approximately 87% are singletons. This CDR3 comprises 14 residues. Germline V gene sequence: CDR1 MNHEY, CDR2 SMNVEV (reference sequence). The V end lost 5 bases, the J end lost 5 bases, and 13 bases lay between the germline ends. The sequence derives from a man aged 25-45 years in good health. Sample: blood. The chain employs TRBV27 and TRBJ2-4; TRBD2 is a possible D gene (6 bases). Here the CDR3 reads CASSASGSQNIQYF. The CDR3 DNA is TGTGCCAGCAGTGCCTCCGGGAGCCAAAACATTCAGTACTTC.